The 18 T cell receptor beta chains below come from one sample, sequenced in a study of blood T cells in healthy people across ages. Primed by a sample-barcoded 5' primer and a J-beta primer mix, a second PCR proceeded for 7 to 11 cycles. TCRdb re-analysed the 5' RACE reads in MiXCR, keeping a single row per CDR3 protein. The sample shows about 1.4 million distinct CDR3 sequences, approximately 59% of them seen only once. Sequencing was done on a sample of blood. Receptors originate from a man between 18 and 29 years old in good health.

At least ten counts were recorded for this clonotype. The chain has TRBV10-1 and TRBJ2-2, with 7 bases lining up with TRBD2. The CDR3 is 14 residues long. V dropped 2 bases and J dropped 6; count of bases not matched to a gene: 3. Germline lookup yields CDR1 WNHNN and CDR2 SYGVQD (reference sequence). CDR3 region: CASSEGGRPGELFF. Here the CDR3 DNA reads TGCGCCAGCAGTGAGGGCGGGAGACCCGGGGAGCTGTTTTTT.

The chain recombines TRBV12-3 or TRBV12-4 with TRBJ2-7; TRBD1 might be the D (5 bases). This CDR3 has 16 amino acids. V was trimmed by 4 bases and J by 0 bases, leaving 16 bases between them. The CDR3 DNA reads as TGTGCCAGCAGTTCCACTCCCGACAGCTACTCCTACGAGCAGTACTTC. Protein sequence: CASSSTPDSYSYEQYF.

The V gene is TRBV12-3 or TRBV12-4, the J gene TRBJ1-6; no reliable D call. CDR3 length: 13 residues. Trimming cost V 4 bases and J 8 bases, with 9 bases left between them. CDR3 residues: CASSSRYHSPLHF. The CDR3 DNA reads as TGTGCCAGCAGTTCTCGCTACCATTCACCCCTCCACTTT.

The rearrangement joins TRBV5-6 to TRBJ1-1, with 7 positions matching TRBD1. Germline trimming cut 0 bases from V and 4 bases from J; bases unmatched to any gene: 3. Germline CDR1 and CDR2: SGHDT and YYEEEE. The CDR3 has 14 residues. CDR3 in amino acids: CASSLARQGTEAFF. CDR3 in DNA: TGTGCCAGCAGCTTGGCCCGACAGGGCACTGAAGCTTTCTTT.

The CDR3: CASSQDPDGAYGYTF. CDR3 nucleotides: TGCGCCAGCAGCCAAGATCCGGACGGCGCCTATGGCTACACCTTC. The chain combines TRBV4-1 with TRBJ1-2, with D hard to call. Germline assignment: CDR1 MGHRA and CDR2 YSYEKL. Trimming pared 0 bases from V and 4 bases from J, leaving 12 bases between. The CDR3 has 15 residues.

The V call is TRBV11-2, the J call TRBJ1-2; no reliable D call. CDR3 size: 12 residues. V lost 4 bases, J lost 3 bases, and 6 bases lay in between. Germline assignment: CDR1 SGHAT and CDR2 FQNNGV. In nucleotides, the CDR3 is TGTGCCAGCAGCTCCATGGACTATGGCTACACCTTC. Its protein is CASSSMDYGYTF.

This clonotype was observed a few times. The CDR3 region is CATSVPGQPQHF. CDR3 coding DNA: TGTGCCACCAGTGTCCCAGGGCAGCCCCAGCATTTT. The rearrangement links TRBV24-1 to TRBJ1-5; D is perhaps TRBD1 (5 bases). In germline, CDR1 is KGHDR, CDR2 SFDVKD. The CDR3 sequence is 12 residues long. Trimming shortened V by 5 bases and J by 7 bases, and 8 bases separated the two germline ends.

The chain joins TRBV6-5 to TRBJ2-3; either TRBD1 or TRBD2 may fit D (5 bases each). The V gene lost 6 bases and the J gene lost 1 base, with 14 bases spanning the gap. The CDR3 extends over 15 amino acids. Germline V gives CDR1 MNHEY, CDR2 SVGAGI. CDR3 amino acids: CASSRDVGGTDTQYF. The CDR3 nucleotides read TGTGCCAGCAGCCGTGATGTGGGGGGCACAGATACGCAGTATTTT.

The sample holds a few counts of this clonotype. The chain has TRBV20-1 and TRBJ2-3, with unresolved D. Germline CDR1 and CDR2: DFQATT and SNEGSKA (reference sequence). The V and J ends lost 6 bases and 2 bases respectively, with 15 bases between them. This CDR3 has 14 amino acids. The CDR3, as DNA: TGCAGTGCCCAAGGCGGTTTTCCCACAGATACGCAGTATTTT. Protein product: CSAQGGFPTDTQYF.

The rearrangement links TRBV20-1 to TRBJ1-6, with 8 bases identical to TRBD1. The junction had 5 bases not matched to a gene; V was cut back by 2 bases and J by 2 bases. Germline assignment: CDR1 DFQATT and CDR2 SNEGSKA (reference sequence). The CDR3 runs 16 residues. The CDR3 bases are TGCAGTGCTAGAAAGCAGGGGGCTGCCTATAATTCACCCCTCCACTTT. Protein sequence: CSARKQGAAYNSPLHF.

The chain uses TRBV12-3 or TRBV12-4 and TRBJ2-5; D possibly corresponds to TRBD2 (7 bases). The CDR3 contains 15 residues. V was pared by 5 bases and J by 5 bases, with 18 bases between. The DNA for the CDR3 is TGTGCCAGCAGTGGGGGCCGCGGGGGCTGGGAGACCCAGTACTTC. Amino acid sequence: CASSGGRGGWETQYF.

V is TRBV2 and J is TRBJ2-1; 12 nucleotides agree with TRBD2. V was clipped by 6 bases and J by 10 bases; unmatched bases: 10. Germline CDR1 is SNHLY and CDR2 is FYNNEI. The CDR3 runs 15 residues. The CDR3 DNA is TGTGCCAGCAGCGGTAGGAGACTAGCGGGGGACGAGCAGTTCTTC. It translates to CASSGRRLAGDEQFF.

This clonotype was observed a few times. J is TRBJ1-2 and V is TRBV30, with D possibly TRBD1 on 5 matching bases. CDR3 length: 14 amino acids. Germline CDR1 reads GTSNPN; CDR2 reads SVGIG (reference sequence). The V end lost 2 bases, the J end lost 4 bases, and 14 bases lay between the germline ends. Here the CDR3 DNA reads TGTGCCTGGAGTCCGGGACCCTCTACCTATGGCTACACCTTC. Protein product: CAWSPGPSTYGYTF.

The chain carries TRBV6-1 and TRBJ2-4; 7 bases line up with TRBD2. This CDR3 is built from 14 residues. The V and J ends lost 0 bases and 14 bases, in that order; junction bases with no gene match: 10. Per germline, CDR1 MNHNS and CDR2 SASEGT. The CDR3 reads CASSEAGALASEYF. The DNA for the CDR3 is TGTGCCAGCAGTGAAGCTGGGGCACTAGCGTCTGAGTACTTC.

The gene calls are TRBV27 and TRBJ1-2, with D perhaps matching TRBD1 (5 bases). This CDR3 contains 16 residues. Germline values: CDR1 MNHEY, CDR2 SMNVEV (reference sequence). V lost 6 bases to trimming and J lost 4 bases, with 21 bases between them. The CDR3 sequence: CASRPTRGGPTYGYTF. CDR3 bases: TGTGCCAGCAGACCCACCCGTGGGGGACCTACCTATGGCTACACCTTC.

This chain connects TRBV6-2 or TRBV6-3 to TRBJ2-3; D may be TRBD2 (5 bases). Germline CDR1 MNHEY, CDR2 SVGEGT. The CDR3 loop spans 13 amino acids. V was cut by 10 bases and J by 2 bases, with 13 bases left in between. CDR3 DNA sequence: TGTGCCATTACCCGGGGATCCACAGATACGCAGTATTTT. Its protein product is CAITRGSTDTQYF.

This chain joins TRBV4-1 and TRBJ2-1; D perhaps matches TRBD2 (6 bases). The germline V and J ends were trimmed by 3 bases and 5 bases, with 17 bases remaining between them. CDR1 and CDR2 from the germline V gene are MGHRA and YSYEKL. The CDR3 totals 16 residues. The CDR3, as DNA: TGCGCCAGCAGCCAGATATCGGGAGAGGGAAACAATGAGCAGTTCTTC. It codes for CASSQISGEGNNEQFF.

Concerning this clonotype: A read error may produce the germline difference seen at one junction end. The chain links TRBV5-1 to TRBJ2-1, with TRBD2 matching 7 bases. Germline CDR1 SGHRS, CDR2 YFSETQ. The CDR3 has 15 amino acids. CDR3 DNA: TGCGCCAGCAGCTTGGGGGCTAGCGGCTACAATGAGCGGTTCTTC. Translated: CASSLGASGYNERFF.